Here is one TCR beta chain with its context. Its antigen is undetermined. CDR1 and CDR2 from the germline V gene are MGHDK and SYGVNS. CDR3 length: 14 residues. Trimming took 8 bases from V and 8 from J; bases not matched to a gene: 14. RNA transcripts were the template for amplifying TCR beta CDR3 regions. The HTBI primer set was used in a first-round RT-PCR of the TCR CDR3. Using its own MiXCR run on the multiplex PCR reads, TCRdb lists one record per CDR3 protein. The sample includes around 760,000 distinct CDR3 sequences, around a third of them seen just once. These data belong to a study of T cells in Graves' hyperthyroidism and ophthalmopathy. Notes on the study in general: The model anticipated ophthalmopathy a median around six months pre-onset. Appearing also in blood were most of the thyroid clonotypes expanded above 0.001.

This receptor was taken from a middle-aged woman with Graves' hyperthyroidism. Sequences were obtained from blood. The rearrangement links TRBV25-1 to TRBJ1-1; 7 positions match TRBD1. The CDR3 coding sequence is TGTGCCAGCTCACCTGGGGCAGGGGGTCGCGAAGCTTTCTTT. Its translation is CASSPGAGGREAFF.